This entry describes one TCR beta chain. Germline V gene sequence: CDR1 MNHNY, CDR2 SVGAGI (reference sequence). V was trimmed by 8 bases and J by 0 bases, leaving 17 bases between them. CDR3 length: 16 amino acids. This entry comes from a study of cytomegalovirus exposure and HLA in healthy donors. The PCR used 60 Vbeta and 13 Jbeta primers. Clones were read by immunoSEQ multiplex PCR, and TCRdb kept only the in-frame ones, dropping some. Among some 120,000 clones listed, approximately 85% were seen once. This TCR derives from a woman in her 30s in good health and CMV-seropositive. This chain links TRBV6-6 with TRBJ2-4; tentative D call: TRBD2 (5 bases). The sample consisted of PBMCs. CDR3 nucleotide sequence: TGTGCCAGCTCCAGAGGGATTGGTTTAGCCAAAAACATTCAGTACTTC. Encoded protein: CASSRGIGLAKNIQYF.